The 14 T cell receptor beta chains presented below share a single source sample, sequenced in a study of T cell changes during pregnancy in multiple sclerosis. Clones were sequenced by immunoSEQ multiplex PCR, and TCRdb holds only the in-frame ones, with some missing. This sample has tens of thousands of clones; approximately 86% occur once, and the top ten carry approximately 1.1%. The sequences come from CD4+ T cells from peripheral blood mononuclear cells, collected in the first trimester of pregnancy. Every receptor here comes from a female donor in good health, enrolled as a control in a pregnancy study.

This CDR3 is CASSAEGIEAFF. CDR3 sequence (DNA): TGCGCCAGCAGCGCGGAGGGGATTGAAGCTTTCTTT. The chain recombines TRBV5-1 with TRBJ1-1; weak D call: TRBD1 (5 bases). Germline CDR1 SGHRS, CDR2 YFSETQ. V dropped 4 bases and J dropped 7 bases, with 11 bases sitting between them. The CDR3 contains 12 residues.

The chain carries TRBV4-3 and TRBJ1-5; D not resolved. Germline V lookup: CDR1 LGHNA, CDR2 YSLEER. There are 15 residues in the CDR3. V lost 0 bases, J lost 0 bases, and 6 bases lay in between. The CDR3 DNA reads TGCGCCAGCAGCCAAGATGCGGGTAGCAATCAGCCCCAGCATTTT. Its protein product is CASSQDAGSNQPQHF.

CDR3 nucleotide sequence: TGTGCCAGCAGTACAGGGGGCCCCCCGTACGAGCAGTACTTC. Translating it yields CASSTGGPPYEQYF. The rearrangement joins TRBV6-1 to TRBJ2-7; 9 nucleotides agree with TRBD1. The CDR3 runs to 14 residues. V lost 5 bases, J lost 4 bases, and 6 bases stayed unmatched. Germline CDR1 MNHNS, CDR2 SASEGT.

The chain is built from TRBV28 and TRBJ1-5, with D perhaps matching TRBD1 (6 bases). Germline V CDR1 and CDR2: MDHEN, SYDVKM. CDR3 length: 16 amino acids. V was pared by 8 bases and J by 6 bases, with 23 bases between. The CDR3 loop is CASLLTEGGLGQPQHF. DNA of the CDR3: TGTGCCAGCCTACTCACCGAGGGGGGGCTCGGTCAGCCCCAGCATTTT.

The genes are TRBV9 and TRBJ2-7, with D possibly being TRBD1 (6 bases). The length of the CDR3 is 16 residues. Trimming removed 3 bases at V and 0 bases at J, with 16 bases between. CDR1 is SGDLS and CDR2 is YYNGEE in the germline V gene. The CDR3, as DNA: TGTGCCAGCAGCGCTGGCGTAGGACAGAGCTCCTACGAGCAGTACTTC. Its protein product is CASSAGVGQSSYEQYF.

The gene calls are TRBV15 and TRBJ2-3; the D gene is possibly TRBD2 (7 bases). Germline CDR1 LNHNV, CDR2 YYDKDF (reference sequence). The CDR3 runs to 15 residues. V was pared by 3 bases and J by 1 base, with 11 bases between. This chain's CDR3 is CATSSRGGGTDTQYF. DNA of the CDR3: TGTGCCACCAGCAGCAGAGGGGGGGGCACAGATACGCAGTATTTT. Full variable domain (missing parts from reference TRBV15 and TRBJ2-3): DAMVIQNPRYQVTQFGKPVTLSCSQTLNHNVMYWYQQKSSQAPKLLFHYYDKDFNNEADTPDNFQSRRPNTSFCFLDIRSPGLGDTAMYLCATSSRGGGTDTQYFGPGTRLTVL.

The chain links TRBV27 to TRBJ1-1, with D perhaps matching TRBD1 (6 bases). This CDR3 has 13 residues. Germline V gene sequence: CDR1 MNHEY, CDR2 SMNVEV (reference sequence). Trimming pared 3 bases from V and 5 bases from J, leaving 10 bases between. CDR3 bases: TGTGCCAGCAGTTTTAGGGGGGGAACTGAAGCTTTCTTT. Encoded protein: CASSFRGGTEAFF.

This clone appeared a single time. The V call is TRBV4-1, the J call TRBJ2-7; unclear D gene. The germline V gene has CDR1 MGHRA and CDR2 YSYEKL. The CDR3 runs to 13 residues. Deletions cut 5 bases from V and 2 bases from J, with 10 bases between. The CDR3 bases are TGCGCCAGCAGCTCCCCTGAGGCCTACGAGCAGTACTTC. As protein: CASSSPEAYEQYF.

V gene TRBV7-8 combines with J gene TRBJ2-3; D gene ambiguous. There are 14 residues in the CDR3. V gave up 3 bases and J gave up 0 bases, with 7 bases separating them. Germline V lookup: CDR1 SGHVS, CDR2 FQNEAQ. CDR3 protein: CASSFSLSTDTQYF. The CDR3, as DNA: TGTGCCAGCAGCTTTAGCCTGAGCACAGATACGCAGTATTTT.

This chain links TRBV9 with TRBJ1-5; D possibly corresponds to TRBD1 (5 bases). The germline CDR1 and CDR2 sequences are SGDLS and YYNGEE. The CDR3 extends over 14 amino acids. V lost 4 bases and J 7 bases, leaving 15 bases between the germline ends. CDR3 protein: CASSSGGVGQPQHF. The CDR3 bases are TGTGCCAGCAGCTCGGGAGGGGTCGGACAGCCCCAGCATTTT.

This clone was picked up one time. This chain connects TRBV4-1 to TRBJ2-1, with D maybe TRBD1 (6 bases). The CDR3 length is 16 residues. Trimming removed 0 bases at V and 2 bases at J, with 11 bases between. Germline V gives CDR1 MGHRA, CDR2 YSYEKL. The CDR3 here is CASSQDRGTPYNEQFF. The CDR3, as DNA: TGCGCCAGCAGCCAAGATAGGGGGACCCCCTACAATGAGCAGTTCTTC.

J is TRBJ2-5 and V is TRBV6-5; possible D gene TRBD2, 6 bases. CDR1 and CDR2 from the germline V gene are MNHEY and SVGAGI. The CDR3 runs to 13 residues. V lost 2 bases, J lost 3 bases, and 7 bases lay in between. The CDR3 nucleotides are TGTGCCAGCAGTTACGGGAGGAAAGAGACCCAGTACTTC. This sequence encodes CASSYGRKETQYF.

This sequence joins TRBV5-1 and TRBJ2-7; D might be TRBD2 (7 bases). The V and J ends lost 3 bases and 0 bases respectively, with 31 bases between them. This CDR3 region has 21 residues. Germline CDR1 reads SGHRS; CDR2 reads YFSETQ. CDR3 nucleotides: TGCGCCAGCAGCTCGGAAGGGGGGTCAGCGGGAAGCTTACCCGACTCCTACGAGCAGTACTTC. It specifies CASSSEGGSAGSLPDSYEQYF.

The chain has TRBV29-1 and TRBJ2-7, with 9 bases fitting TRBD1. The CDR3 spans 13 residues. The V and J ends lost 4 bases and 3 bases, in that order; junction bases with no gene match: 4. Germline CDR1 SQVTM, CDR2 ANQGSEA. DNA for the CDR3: TGCAGCGTTGTATGGGACAGGGTCTACGAGCAGTACTTC. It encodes CSVVWDRVYEQYF.